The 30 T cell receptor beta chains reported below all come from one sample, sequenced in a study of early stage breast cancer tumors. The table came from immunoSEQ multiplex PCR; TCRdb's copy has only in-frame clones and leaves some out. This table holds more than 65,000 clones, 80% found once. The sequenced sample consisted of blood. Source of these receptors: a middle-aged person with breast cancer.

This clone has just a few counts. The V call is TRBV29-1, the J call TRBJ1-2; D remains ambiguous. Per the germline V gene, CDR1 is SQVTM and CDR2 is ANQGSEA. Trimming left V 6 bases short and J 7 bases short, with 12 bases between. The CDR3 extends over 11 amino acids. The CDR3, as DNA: TGCAGCGTCACCACAAGGGCTGGCTACACCTTC. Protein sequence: CSVTTRAGYTF.

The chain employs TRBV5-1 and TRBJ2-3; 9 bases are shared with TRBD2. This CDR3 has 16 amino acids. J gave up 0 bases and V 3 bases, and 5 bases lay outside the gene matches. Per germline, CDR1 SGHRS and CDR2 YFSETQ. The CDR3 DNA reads TGCGCCAGCAGCTATTCTACTAGCGGGAGCACAGATACGCAGTATTTT. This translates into CASSYSTSGSTDTQYF.

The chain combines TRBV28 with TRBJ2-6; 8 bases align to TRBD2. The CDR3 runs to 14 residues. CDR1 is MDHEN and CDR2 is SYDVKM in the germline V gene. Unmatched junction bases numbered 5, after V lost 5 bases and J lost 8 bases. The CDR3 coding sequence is TGTGCCAGCAGTCGGGGGGGTAGGTCCAACGTCCTGACTTTC. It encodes CASSRGGRSNVLTF.

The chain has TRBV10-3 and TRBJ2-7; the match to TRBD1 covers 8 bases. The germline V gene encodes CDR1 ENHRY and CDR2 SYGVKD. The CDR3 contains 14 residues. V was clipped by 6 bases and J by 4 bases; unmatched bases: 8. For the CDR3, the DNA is TGTGCCATCAGAAAACAGGGGGTAGGGTACGAGCAGTACTTC. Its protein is CAIRKQGVGYEQYF.

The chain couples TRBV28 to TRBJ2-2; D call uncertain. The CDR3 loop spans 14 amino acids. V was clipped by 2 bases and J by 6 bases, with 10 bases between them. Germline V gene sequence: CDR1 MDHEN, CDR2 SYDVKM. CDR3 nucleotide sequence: TGTGCCAGCAGTTTAGCAAGGGTTTCCGGGGAGCTGTTTTTT. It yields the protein CASSLARVSGELFF. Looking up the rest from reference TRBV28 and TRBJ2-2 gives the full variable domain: DVKVTQSSRYLVKRTGEKVFLECVQDMDHENMFWYRQDPGLGLRLIYFSYDVKMKEKGDIPEGYSVSREKKERFSLILESASTNQTSMYLCASSLARVSGELFFGEGSRLTVL.

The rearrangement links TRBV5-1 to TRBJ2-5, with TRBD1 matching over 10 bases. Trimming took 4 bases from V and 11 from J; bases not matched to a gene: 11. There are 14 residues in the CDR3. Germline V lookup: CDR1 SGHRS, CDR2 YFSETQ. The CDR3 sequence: CASSPGTGAWEQYF. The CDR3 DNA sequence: TGCGCCAGCAGCCCGGGGACAGGGGCTTGGGAGCAGTACTTC.

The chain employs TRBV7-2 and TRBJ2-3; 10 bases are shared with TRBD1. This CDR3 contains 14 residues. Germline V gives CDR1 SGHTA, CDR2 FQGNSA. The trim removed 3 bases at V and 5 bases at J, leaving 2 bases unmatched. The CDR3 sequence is CASSFDRGRDTQYF. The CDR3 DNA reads TGTGCCAGCAGCTTCGACAGGGGGCGAGATACGCAGTATTTT.

CDR3 region: CASRGTGNQPQHF. CDR3 DNA sequence: TGTGCCAGTAGAGGGACAGGGAATCAGCCCCAGCATTTT. V usage is TRBV19 and J usage is TRBJ1-5, with 9 nucleotides matching TRBD1. This CDR3 region has 13 residues. Germline V lookup: CDR1 LNHDA, CDR2 SQIVND (reference sequence). Trimming removed 6 bases from V and 4 bases from J; junction bases left unmatched: 1.

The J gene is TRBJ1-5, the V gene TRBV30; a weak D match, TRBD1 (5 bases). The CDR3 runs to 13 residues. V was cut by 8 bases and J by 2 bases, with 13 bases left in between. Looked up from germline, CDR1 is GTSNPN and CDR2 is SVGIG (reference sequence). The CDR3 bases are TGTGCCGGGGACCTAGGAGGCAATCAGCCCCAGCATTTT. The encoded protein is CAGDLGGNQPQHF.

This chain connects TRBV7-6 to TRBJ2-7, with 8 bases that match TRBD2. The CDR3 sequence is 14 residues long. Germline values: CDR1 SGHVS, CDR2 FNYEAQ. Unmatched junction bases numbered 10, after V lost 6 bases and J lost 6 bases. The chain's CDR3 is CASRKGLVFCEQYF. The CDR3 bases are TGTGCCAGCAGGAAGGGACTAGTGTTCTGCGAGCAGTACTTC. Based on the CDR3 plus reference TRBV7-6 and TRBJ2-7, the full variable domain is GAGVSQSPRYKVTKRGQDVALRCDPISGHVSLYWYRQALGQGPEFLTYFNYEAQQDKSGLPNDRFSAERPEGSISTLTIQRTEQRDSAMYRCASRKGLVFCEQYFGPGTRLTVT.

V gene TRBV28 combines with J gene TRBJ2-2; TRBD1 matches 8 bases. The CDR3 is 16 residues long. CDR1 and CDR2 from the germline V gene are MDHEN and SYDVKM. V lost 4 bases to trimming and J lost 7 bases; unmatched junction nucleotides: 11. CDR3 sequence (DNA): TGTGCCAGCAGTTCCTCATACAGGGGGATAAACGGGGAGCTGTTTTTT. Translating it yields CASSSSYRGINGELFF.

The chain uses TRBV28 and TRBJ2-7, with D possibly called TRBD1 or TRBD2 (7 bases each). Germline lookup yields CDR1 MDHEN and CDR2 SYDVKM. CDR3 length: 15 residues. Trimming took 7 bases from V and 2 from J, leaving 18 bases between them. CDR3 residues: CASTQGGKGAYEQYF. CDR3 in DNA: TGTGCCAGCACTCAGGGGGGGAAAGGGGCCTACGAGCAGTACTTC.

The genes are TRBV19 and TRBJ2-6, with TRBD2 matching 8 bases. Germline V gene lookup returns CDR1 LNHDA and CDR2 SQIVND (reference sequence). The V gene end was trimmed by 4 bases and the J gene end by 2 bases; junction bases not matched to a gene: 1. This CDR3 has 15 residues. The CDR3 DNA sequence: TGTGCCAGTAGTACGGGAGGGGCTGGGGCCAACGTCCTGACTTTC. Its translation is CASSTGGAGANVLTF.

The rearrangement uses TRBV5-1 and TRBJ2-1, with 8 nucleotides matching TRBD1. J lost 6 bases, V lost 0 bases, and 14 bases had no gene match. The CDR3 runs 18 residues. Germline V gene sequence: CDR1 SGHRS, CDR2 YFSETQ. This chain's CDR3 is CASSLAGAGQGRTNEQFF. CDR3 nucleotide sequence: TGCGCCAGCAGCTTGGCCGGAGCAGGACAGGGCCGGACCAATGAGCAGTTCTTC.

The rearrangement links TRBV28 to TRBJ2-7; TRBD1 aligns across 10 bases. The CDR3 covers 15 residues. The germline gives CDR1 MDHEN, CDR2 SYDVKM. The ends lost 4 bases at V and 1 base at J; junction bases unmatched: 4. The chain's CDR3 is CASSSGQGTSYEQYF. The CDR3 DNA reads TGTGCCAGCAGTTCGGGACAGGGGACATCCTACGAGCAGTACTTC.

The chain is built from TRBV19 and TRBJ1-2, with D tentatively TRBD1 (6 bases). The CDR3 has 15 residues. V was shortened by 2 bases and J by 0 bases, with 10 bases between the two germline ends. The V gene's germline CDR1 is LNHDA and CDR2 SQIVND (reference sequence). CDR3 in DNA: TGTGCCAGTAGTATAACAGGGTGGACTAACTATGGCTACACCTTC. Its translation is CASSITGWTNYGYTF.

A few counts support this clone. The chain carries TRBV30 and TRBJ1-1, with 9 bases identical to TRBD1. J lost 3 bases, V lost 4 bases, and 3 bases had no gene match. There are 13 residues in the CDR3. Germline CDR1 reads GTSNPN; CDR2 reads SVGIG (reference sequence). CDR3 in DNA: TGTGCCTGGAACAGGGGGCCGGACACTGAAGCTTTCTTT. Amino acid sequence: CAWNRGPDTEAFF.

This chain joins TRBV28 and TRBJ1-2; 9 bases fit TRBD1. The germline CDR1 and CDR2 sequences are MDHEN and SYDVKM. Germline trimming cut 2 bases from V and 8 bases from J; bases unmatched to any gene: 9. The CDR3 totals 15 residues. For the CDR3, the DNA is TGTGCCAGCAGTTTAGGTCCCGGGACAGGGTACGGCTACACCTTC. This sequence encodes CASSLGPGTGYGYTF.

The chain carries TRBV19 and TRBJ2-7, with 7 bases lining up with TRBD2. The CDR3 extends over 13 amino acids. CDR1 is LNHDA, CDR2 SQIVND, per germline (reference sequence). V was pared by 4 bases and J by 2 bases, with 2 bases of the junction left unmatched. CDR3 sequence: CASSRGRAYEQYF. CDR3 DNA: TGTGCCAGTAGTAGGGGGAGGGCCTACGAGCAGTACTTC.

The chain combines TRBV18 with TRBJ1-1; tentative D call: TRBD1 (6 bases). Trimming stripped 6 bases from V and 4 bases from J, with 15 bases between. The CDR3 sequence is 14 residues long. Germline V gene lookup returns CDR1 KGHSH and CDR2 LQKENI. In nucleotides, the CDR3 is TGTGCCAGCTCGCGGGAGGGGGGTGGCACTGAAGCTTTCTTT. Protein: CASSREGGGTEAFF. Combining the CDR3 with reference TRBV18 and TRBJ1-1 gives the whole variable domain NAGVMQNPRHLVRRRGQEARLRCSPMKGHSHVYWYRQLPEEGLKFMVYLQKENIIDESGMPKERFSAEFPKEGPSILRIQQVVRGDSAAYFCASSREGGGTEAFFGQGTRLTVV.

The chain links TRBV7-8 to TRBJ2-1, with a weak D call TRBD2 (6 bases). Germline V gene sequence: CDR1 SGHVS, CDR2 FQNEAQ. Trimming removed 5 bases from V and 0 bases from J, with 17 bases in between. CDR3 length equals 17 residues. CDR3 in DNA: TGTGCCAGCAGCAAAGTTCGGGAGCAGAGCTCCTACAATGAGCAGTTCTTC. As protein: CASSKVREQSSYNEQFF.

This CDR3 reads CASSLGLEYEQYF. CDR3 coding DNA: TGTGCCAGCAGCTTAGGACTAGAGTACGAGCAGTACTTC. This chain connects TRBV7-6 to TRBJ2-7; D may be TRBD2 (6 bases). The ends were cut back, 1 base at V and 4 bases at J, with 8 bases in the middle. In germline, CDR1 is SGHVS, CDR2 FNYEAQ. The CDR3 loop spans 13 amino acids. The whole variable domain, remainder taken from reference TRBV7-6 and TRBJ2-7, is GAGVSQSPRYKVTKRGQDVALRCDPISGHVSLYWYRQALGQGPEFLTYFNYEAQQDKSGLPNDRFSAERPEGSISTLTIQRTEQRDSAMYRCASSLGLEYEQYFGPGTRLTVT.

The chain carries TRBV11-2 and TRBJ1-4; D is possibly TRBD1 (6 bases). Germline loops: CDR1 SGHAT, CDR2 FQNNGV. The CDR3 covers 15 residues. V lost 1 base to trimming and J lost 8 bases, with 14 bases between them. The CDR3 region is CASSLVMGAREKLFF. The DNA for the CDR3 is TGTGCCAGCAGCTTAGTAATGGGGGCTCGGGAAAAACTGTTTTTT.

The CDR3 loop is CASSWTLSQETQYF. CDR3 coding DNA: TGTGCCAGCTCCTGGACTCTGTCCCAAGAGACCCAGTACTTC. The chain uses TRBV18 and TRBJ2-5; D might be TRBD2 (5 bases). The germline V gene encodes CDR1 KGHSH and CDR2 LQKENI. V gave up 6 bases and J gave up 1 base, with 12 bases separating them. This CDR3 contains 14 residues.

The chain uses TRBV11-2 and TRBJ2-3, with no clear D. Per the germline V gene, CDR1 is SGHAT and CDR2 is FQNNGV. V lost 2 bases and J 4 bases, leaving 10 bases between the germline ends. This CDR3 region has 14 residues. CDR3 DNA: TGTGCCAGCAGCTTATCCCCCGGGTCAGATACGCAGTATTTT. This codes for CASSLSPGSDTQYF.

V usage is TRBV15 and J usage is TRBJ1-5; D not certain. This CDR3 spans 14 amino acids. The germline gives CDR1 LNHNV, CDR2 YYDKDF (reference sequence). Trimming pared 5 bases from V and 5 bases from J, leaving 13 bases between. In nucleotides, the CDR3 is TGTGCCACCAGCCAAGCGGGAAGTTATCAGCCCCAGCATTTT. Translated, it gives CATSQAGSYQPQHF.

This CDR3 is CASSLGFGTGNYGYTF. CDR3 nucleotides: TGTGCCAGCAGCCTGGGGTTCGGGACAGGAAACTATGGCTACACCTTC. The chain is built from TRBV5-8 and TRBJ1-2; 8 bases map to TRBD1. Germline V gives CDR1 SGHTS, CDR2 YDEGEE. The CDR3 runs 16 residues. The junction had 10 bases not matched to a gene; V was cut back by 4 bases and J by 2 bases.

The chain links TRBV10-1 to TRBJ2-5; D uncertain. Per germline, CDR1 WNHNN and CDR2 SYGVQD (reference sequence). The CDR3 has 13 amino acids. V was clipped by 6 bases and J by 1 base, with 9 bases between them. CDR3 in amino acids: CASSRSFQETQYF. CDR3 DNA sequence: TGCGCCAGCAGCAGGAGTTTCCAAGAGACCCAGTACTTC.

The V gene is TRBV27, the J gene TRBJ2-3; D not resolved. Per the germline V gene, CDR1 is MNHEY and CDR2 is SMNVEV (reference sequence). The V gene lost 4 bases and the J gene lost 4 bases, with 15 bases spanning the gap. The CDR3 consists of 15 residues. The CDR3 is CASSSPQRVPDTQYF. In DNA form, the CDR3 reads TGTGCCAGCAGTTCCCCACAGCGAGTTCCAGATACGCAGTATTTT.

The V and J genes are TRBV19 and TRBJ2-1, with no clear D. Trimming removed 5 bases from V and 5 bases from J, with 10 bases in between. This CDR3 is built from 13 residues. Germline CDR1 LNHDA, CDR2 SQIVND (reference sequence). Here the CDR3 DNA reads TGTGCCAGTAGTCCTAGTAGCCACAATGAGCAGTTCTTC. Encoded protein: CASSPSSHNEQFF.